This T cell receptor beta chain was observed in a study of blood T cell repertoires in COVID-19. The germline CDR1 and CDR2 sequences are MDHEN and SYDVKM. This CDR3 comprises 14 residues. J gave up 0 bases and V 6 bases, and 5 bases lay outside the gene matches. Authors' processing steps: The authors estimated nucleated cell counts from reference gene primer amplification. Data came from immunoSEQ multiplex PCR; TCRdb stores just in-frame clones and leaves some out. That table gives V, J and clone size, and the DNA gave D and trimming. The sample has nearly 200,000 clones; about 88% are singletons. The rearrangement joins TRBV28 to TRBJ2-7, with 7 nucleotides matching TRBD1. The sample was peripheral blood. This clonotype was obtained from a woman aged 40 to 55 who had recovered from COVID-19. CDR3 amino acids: CASSLDRTSYEQYF. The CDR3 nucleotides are TGTGCCAGCAGCCTGGACAGGACCTCCTACGAGCAGTACTTC.